Presented here are 7 T cell receptor beta chains from one specimen sequenced in a study of CD8 T cells in ankylosing spondylitis. MiXCR, run by TCRdb on the 5' RACE reads, gives a single entry per CDR3 protein. The data contain around 340,000 distinct CDR3 sequences, around 20% of them seen just once; the ten biggest clones take up 10% to 15%. The specimen was blood, either unsorted or a sorted T cell fraction (not recorded which). The receptors were sampled from a male donor with ankylosing spondylitis or in good health (not recorded which).

The chain combines TRBV5-6 with TRBJ2-7; weak D call: TRBD1 (5 bases). V shed 0 bases and J shed 1 base, with 23 bases lying between them. The CDR3 runs 19 residues. Germline V CDR1 and CDR2: SGHDT, YYEEEE. CDR3 sequence reads: CASSLGDLPDKGVSYEQYF. The CDR3 nucleotides are TGTGCCAGCAGCTTGGGTGATCTACCCGACAAAGGGGTATCCTACGAGCAGTACTTC.

This clonotype was counted a few times. Here the CDR3 DNA reads TGTGCCAGCAGCCTGGGGGTCCGACTAGCGGGGGACAATGAGCAGTTCTTC. Translated, it gives CASSLGVRLAGDNEQFF. The rearrangement joins TRBV12-3 or TRBV12-4 to TRBJ2-1; 12 nucleotides agree with TRBD2. CDR3 length equals 17 residues. V dropped 6 bases and J dropped 5; count of bases not matched to a gene: 11.

This clonotype was counted between two and nine times. The V and J genes are TRBV4-1 and TRBJ1-1, with TRBD1 as a possible D gene (6 bases). The CDR3 contains 14 residues. Per the germline V gene, CDR1 is MGHRA and CDR2 is YSYEKL. Trimming left V 4 bases short and J 3 bases short, with 12 bases between. This chain's CDR3 is CASSPREGDTEAFF. As DNA, the CDR3 is TGCGCCAGCAGCCCCCGGGAGGGGGACACTGAAGCTTTCTTT.

This sequence joins TRBV7-9 and TRBJ2-5, with TRBD2 matching over 10 bases. Trimming removed 5 bases from V and 4 bases from J; junction bases left unmatched: 7. Germline lookup yields CDR1 SEHNR and CDR2 FQNEAQ (reference sequence). This CDR3 has 15 residues. The CDR3 loop is CASSQRGLALETQYF. DNA for the CDR3: TGTGCCAGCAGCCAAAGGGGACTAGCGTTAGAGACCCAGTACTTC.

The chain links TRBV2 to TRBJ2-2; 7 bases align to TRBD1. Germline CDR1 SNHLY, CDR2 FYNNEI. The CDR3 is 15 residues long. V trimming: 9 bases; J trimming: 2 bases; junction bases outside the gene matches: 9. The CDR3 DNA follows: TGTGCCAGGGCACAGGGGCCTGAAAACACCGGGGAGCTGTTTTTT. As protein: CARAQGPENTGELFF.

The chain couples TRBV29-1 to TRBJ2-7; TRBD1 agrees at 11 bases. Trimming at V came to 6 bases and at J to 6 bases, leaving 7 bases not matched to a gene. Germline CDR1 SQVTM, CDR2 ANQGSEA. This CDR3 has 13 residues. CDR3 DNA: TGCAGCGTCTCCCCAGGACAGGGGGCCGAGCAGTACTTC. Protein product: CSVSPGQGAEQYF.

The rearrangement joins TRBV4-1 to TRBJ2-7; 7 bases are a match to TRBD2. The CDR3 covers 15 residues. The V and J ends lost 0 bases and 2 bases, in that order; junction bases with no gene match: 4. In germline, CDR1 is MGHRA, CDR2 YSYEKL. In nucleotides, the CDR3 is TGCGCCAGCAGCCAAGATGGGGGGGAAACCTACGAGCAGTACTTC. This encodes CASSQDGGETYEQYF.